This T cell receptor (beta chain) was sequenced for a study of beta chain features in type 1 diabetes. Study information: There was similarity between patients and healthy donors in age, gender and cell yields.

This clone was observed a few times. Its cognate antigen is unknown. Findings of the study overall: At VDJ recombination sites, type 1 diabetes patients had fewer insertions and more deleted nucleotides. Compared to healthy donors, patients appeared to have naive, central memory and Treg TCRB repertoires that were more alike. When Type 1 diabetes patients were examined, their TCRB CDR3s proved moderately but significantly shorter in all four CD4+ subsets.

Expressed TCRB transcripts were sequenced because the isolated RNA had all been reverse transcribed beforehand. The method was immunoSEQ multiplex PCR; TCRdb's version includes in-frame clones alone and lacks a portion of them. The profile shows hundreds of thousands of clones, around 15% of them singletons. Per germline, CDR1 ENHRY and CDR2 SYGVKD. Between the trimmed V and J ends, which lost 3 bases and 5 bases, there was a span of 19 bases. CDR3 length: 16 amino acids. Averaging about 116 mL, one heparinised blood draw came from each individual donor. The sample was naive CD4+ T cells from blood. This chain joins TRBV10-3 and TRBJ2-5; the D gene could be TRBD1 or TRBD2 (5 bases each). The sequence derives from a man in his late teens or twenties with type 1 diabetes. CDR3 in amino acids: CAISDAGDRRRETQYF. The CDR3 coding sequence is TGTGCCATCAGTGACGCCGGGGACCGGAGGAGGGAGACCCAGTACTTC.